This T cell receptor beta chain came from a study of blood T cell repertoires in COVID-19. Germline CDR1 reads MNHEY; CDR2 reads SVGEGT. V was trimmed by 5 bases and J by 2 bases, leaving 15 bases between them. CDR3 length: 15 amino acids. Assay used: immunoSEQ multiplex PCR; TCRdb lists only in-frame clones, some missing. This sample has some 170,000 clones, with 76% found just once. The rearrangement uses TRBV6-2 or TRBV6-3 and TRBJ1-1; the D gene is possibly TRBD1 (5 bases). The sequencing sample was made of peripheral blood. This TCR was recovered from a woman between 50 and 59 years old with active or convalescent COVID-19. CDR3 in DNA: TGTGCCAGCAGTCAGAGAAAGGGGATCAACACTGAAGCTTTCTTT. This gives the protein CASSQRKGINTEAFF.